This T cell receptor beta chain was obtained from a study of cytomegalovirus exposure and HLA in healthy donors. Trimming removed 0 bases from V and 7 bases from J, with 18 bases in between. Looked up from germline, CDR1 is MNHEY and CDR2 is SVGAGI. There are 16 residues in the CDR3. PCR used 60 Vbeta primers and 13 Jbeta primers. Using immunoSEQ multiplex PCR, the repertoire was profiled, and TCRdb retains in-frame clones only, with some absent. The sample consists of over 95,000 clones, about 80% of them appearing once. The TCR comes from a woman in her 40s in good health and CMV-seropositive. Sequenced: PBMCs. This chain joins TRBV6-5 and TRBJ1-1; D might be TRBD1 (6 bases). In nucleotides, the CDR3 is TGTGCCAGCAGTTACTCCGGCAGGGGACAAGGGTTTGAAGCTTTCTTT. As protein: CASSYSGRGQGFEAFF.